Sequencing of this T cell receptor (beta chain) was carried out in a study of blood T cell repertoires in COVID-19. Across the whole study: The samples span acute and convalescent COVID-19 from the United States, Italy and Spain. T cells, B-cell-depleted T cells, or PBMCs provided the cDNA or gDNA that served as material.

Original handling: The authors estimated nucleated cell counts from reference gene primer amplification. The protocol was immunoSEQ multiplex PCR, while the TCRdb copy is restricted to in-frame clones and leaves out a portion. V and J calls and clone size follow that table, whereas D and trimming were derived from the DNA. The sample lists over 150,000 clones, about 86% occurring once. Between the trimmed V and J ends, which lost 5 bases and 2 bases, there was a span of 13 bases. Germline loops: CDR1 SGHRS, CDR2 YFSETQ. CDR3 length equals 14 residues. V usage is TRBV5-1 and J usage is TRBJ1-1; no firm D call. Sequenced: peripheral blood. The sequence was obtained from a man aged 65 to 85 with active or convalescent COVID-19. The CDR3 DNA reads TGCGCCAGCAGAGCCTCATACAGAAACACTGAAGCTTTCTTT. Encoded protein: CASRASYRNTEAFF.